The rows below give T cell receptor beta chains drawn from one sample of a study of neurological immune-mediated disorders. TCRdb itself ran the 5' RACE reads through MiXCR, one entry per CDR3 protein. The sample yields tens of thousands of distinct CDR3 sequences, approximately 10% seen once. Material for sequencing was PBMCs. The receptors stem from a woman aged 40 to 50 with HTLV-1-associated myelopathy (HAM/TSP). CDR3s include the opening cysteine and the closing phenylalanine or tryptophan. A D gene is named only where the DNA matches it firmly. Rows give clone size only sometimes, using once, few, many, or a class for an expanded clone.

D gene | J gene | clone size | V gene | CDR3 protein | CDR3 DNA
TRBD2 | TRBJ2-1 | many | TRBV29-1 | CSVGTSGAYNEQFF | TGCAGCGTTGGAACTAGCGGGGCCTACAATGAGCAGTTCTTC
- | TRBJ1-5 | many | TRBV4-1 | CASSQTPTRGSNQPQHF | TGCGCCAGCAGCCAGACACCCACCCGGGGTAGCAATCAGCCCCAGCATTTT
- | TRBJ1-1 | few | TRBV29-1 | CSVEGWQSITGAFF | TGCAGCGTTGAAGGGTGGCAGTCCATTACGGGGGCTTTCTTT
TRBD1 | TRBJ1-5 | - | TRBV6-1 | CASTGTGDSNQPQHF | TGTGCCAGCACCGGGACAGGGGACAGCAATCAGCCCCAGCATTTT
TRBD1 | TRBJ1-4 | many | TRBV20-1 | CSTRDRGEKLFF | TGCAGTACTAGAGACAGGGGTGAAAAACTGTTTTTT
TRBD2 | TRBJ2-5 | many | TRBV12-3/TRBV12-4 | CASSLGLAGGQETQYF | TGTGCCAGCAGTCTCGGACTAGCGGGGGGCCAAGAGACCCAGTACTTC
- | TRBJ1-3 | many | TRBV11-2 | CASSTRPTGNTIYF | TGTGCCAGCAGCACCCGTCCGACCGGAAACACCATATATTTT
TRBD1 | TRBJ1-2 | many | TRBV12-3/TRBV12-4 | CASRQTGAYGYTF | TGTGCCAGCAGGCAGACAGGGGCCTATGGCTACACCTTC
- | TRBJ1-2 | many | TRBV29-1 | CSDTTGYGYTF | TGCAGCGATACGACAGGCTATGGCTACACCTTC
- | TRBJ1-1 | many | TRBV7-2 | CASSWWTAEAFF | TGTGCCAGCAGCTGGTGGACAGCTGAAGCTTTCTTT
- | TRBJ2-7 | many | TRBV20-1 | CSARGDRAADF | TGCAGTGCTAGAGGCGACCGCGCAGCGGACTTC
- | TRBJ2-7 | medium-sized | TRBV12-3/TRBV12-4 | CASSLIEGIEQYF | TGTGCCAGCAGTTTAATTGAGGGTATCGAGCAGTACTTC
- | TRBJ1-2 | many | TRBV5-8 | CASSLLNNYGYTF | TGTGCCAGCAGCTTGCTGAATAACTATGGCTACACCTTC
- | TRBJ2-3 | many | TRBV5-1 | CASSLGDGPPDTQYF | TGCGCCAGCAGCTTGGGCGATGGCCCACCAGATACGCAGTATTTT
TRBD2 | TRBJ2-1 | many | TRBV7-3 | CASSLTGTSGGVSSYNEQFF | TGTGCCAGCAGCCTAACCGGGACTAGCGGGGGGGTCAGCTCCTACAATGAGCAGTTCTTC
- | TRBJ2-7 | many | TRBV6-2/TRBV6-3 | CASSYSGRGRGVCYEQYF | TGTGCCAGCAGTTACTCCGGCAGGGGTCGGGGAGTATGCTACGAGCAGTACTTC
TRBD2 | TRBJ2-1 | few | TRBV29-1 | CSAPRLAGGPNNEQFF | TGCAGCGCTCCGAGACTAGCGGGGGGGCCAAACAATGAGCAGTTCTTC
- | TRBJ1-3 | many | TRBV12-3/TRBV12-4 | CASSPWTGSGNTIYF | TGTGCCAGCAGTCCCTGGACCGGCTCTGGAAACACCATATATTTT
TRBD1 | TRBJ2-7 | - | TRBV12-3/TRBV12-4 | CASRGTGRDEQYF | TGTGCCAGCAGGGGGACAGGGCGGGACGAGCAGTACTTC
- | TRBJ2-3 | few | TRBV19 | CASSLTSASTDTQYF | TGTGCCAGTAGTTTAACTTCAGCTAGCACAGATACGCAGTATTTT
TRBD2 | TRBJ2-1 | many | TRBV7-8 | CASTTTSVSYNEQFF | TGTGCCAGCACCACTACTAGCGTATCCTACAATGAGCAGTTCTTC
- | TRBJ2-3 | many | TRBV20-1 | CSASAIRADTQYF | TGCAGTGCTAGCGCAATCAGAGCGGATACGCAGTATTTT
TRBD1 | TRBJ2-7 | many | TRBV5-1 | CASRAGTGGYEQYF | TGCGCCAGCAGGGCCGGGACAGGGGGCTACGAGCAGTACTTC
- | TRBJ1-2 | many | TRBV5-1 | CASSMMGLGVNGYTF | TGCGCCAGCAGCATGATGGGTTTGGGGGTGAATGGCTACACCTTC
- | TRBJ2-3 | many | TRBV11-3 | CASSPRDLTDTQYF | TGTGCCAGCAGCCCACGGGACCTTACAGATACGCAGTATTTT
TRBD2 | TRBJ2-1 | many | TRBV20-1 | CSARDPTSGGGDEQFF | TGCAGTGCTAGAGATCCTACTAGCGGGGGGGGAGATGAGCAGTTCTTC